This is a list of T cell receptor beta chains from one sample in a study of T cells expressing NK-cell markers. TCRdb reprocessed the 5' RACE reads, keeping one entry per CDR3 protein, no DNA. The sample includes 200,000 to 300,000 distinct CDR3 sequences. Sequenced: blood T cells: a sorted CD56 or NKG2C T cell subset, CD4+ or CD8+ T cells, or bulk PBMC T cells (not recorded which). The source of these receptors is a man aged 18 to 30 in good health. Both conserved end residues are part of each CDR3. Each record gives: V gene, J gene, CDR3 protein.

TRBV20-1	TRBJ1-3	CSASLRNTIYF
TRBV29-1	TRBJ2-3	CSAAGLSGDTQYF
TRBV6-4	TRBJ2-3	CASSAGTGLQYF
TRBV9	TRBJ2-5	CASSSRLAGRYQETQYF
TRBV20-1	TRBJ1-2	CSAKRENYGYTF
TRBV5-5	TRBJ1-2	CASSLNQGLAYGYTF
TRBV14	TRBJ2-1	CASSQAGTSDAYNEQFF
TRBV12-3/TRBV12-4	TRBJ2-1	CASRALAVEFF
TRBV29-1	TRBJ2-2	CSVGLAANTGELFF
TRBV12-3/TRBV12-4	TRBJ1-1	CASSSGRYEAFF
TRBV7-2	TRBJ1-6	CASSLSGQNNSPLHF
TRBV4-3	TRBJ2-1	CASSQDSGTRYNEQFF
TRBV10-3	TRBJ1-1	CAISESGSTEAFF
TRBV7-9	TRBJ2-3	CASSVRTGRTDTQYF
TRBV20-1	TRBJ2-7	CSASQLAYEQYF
TRBV24-1	TRBJ2-1	CAMGPLEHEQFF
TRBV4-1	TRBJ2-7	CASSQAPGPYEQYF
TRBV11-2	TRBJ2-2	CASSLGTSGRGTGELFF